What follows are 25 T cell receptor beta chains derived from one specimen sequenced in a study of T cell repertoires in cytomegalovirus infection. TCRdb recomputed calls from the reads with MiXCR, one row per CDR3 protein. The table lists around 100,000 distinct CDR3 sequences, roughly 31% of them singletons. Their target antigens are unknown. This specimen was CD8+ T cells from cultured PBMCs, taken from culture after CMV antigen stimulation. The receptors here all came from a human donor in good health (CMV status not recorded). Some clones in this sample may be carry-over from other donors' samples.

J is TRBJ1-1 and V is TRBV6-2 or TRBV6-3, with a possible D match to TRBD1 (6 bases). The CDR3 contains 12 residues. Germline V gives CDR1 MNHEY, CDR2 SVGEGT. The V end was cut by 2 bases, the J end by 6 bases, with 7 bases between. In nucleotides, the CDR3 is TGTGCCAGCAGTTACGGGGGGCCTGAAGCTTTCTTT. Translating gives CASSYGGPEAFF.

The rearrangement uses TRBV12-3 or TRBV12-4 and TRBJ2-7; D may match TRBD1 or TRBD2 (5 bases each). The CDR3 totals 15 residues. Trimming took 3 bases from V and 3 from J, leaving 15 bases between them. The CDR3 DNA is TGTGCCAGCAGTTTGACGGGGCAGGGAGACTACGAGCAGTACTTC. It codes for CASSLTGQGDYEQYF.

CDR3 in DNA: TGTGCCAGCAGCTTAGTTGAAGGAGGTTATGCAACTAATGAAAAACTGTTTTTT. Translated: CASSLVEGGYATNEKLFF. V gene TRBV7-2 combines with J gene TRBJ1-4, with unresolved D. The V end was cut by 1 base, the J end by 0 bases, with 15 bases between. This CDR3 is built from 18 residues. The germline CDR1 and CDR2 sequences are SGHTA and FQGNSA.

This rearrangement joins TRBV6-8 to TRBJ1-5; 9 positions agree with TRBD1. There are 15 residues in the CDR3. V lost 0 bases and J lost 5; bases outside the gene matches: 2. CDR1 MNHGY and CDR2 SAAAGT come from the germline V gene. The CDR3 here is CASSYSRTGDQPQHF. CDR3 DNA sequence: TGTGCCAGCAGTTACTCAAGGACAGGGGATCAGCCCCAGCATTTT.

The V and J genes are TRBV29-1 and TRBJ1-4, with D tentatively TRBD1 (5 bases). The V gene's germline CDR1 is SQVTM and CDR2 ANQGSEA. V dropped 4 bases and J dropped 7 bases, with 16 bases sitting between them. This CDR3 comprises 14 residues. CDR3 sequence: CSVVGTRPSEKLFF. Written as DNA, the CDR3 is TGCAGCGTTGTAGGGACCCGCCCTAGTGAAAAACTGTTTTTT.

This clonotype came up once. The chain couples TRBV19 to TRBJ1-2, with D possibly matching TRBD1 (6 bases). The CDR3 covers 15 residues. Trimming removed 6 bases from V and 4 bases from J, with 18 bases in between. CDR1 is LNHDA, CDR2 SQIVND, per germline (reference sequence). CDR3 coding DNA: TGTGCCAGTAGCCCAAAACAGGGAACCGCCTATGGCTACACCTTC. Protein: CASSPKQGTAYGYTF. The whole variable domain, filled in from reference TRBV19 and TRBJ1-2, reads DGGITQSPKYLFRKEGQNVTLSCEQNLNHDAMYWYRQDPGQGLRLIYYSQIVNDFQKGDIAEGYSVSREKKESFPLTVTSAQKNPTAFYLCASSPKQGTAYGYTFGSGTRLTVV.

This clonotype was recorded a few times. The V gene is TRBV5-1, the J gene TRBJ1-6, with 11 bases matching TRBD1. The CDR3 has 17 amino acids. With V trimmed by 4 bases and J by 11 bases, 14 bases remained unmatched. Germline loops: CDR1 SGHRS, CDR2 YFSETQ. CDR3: CASSKRTGGPTGTPLHF. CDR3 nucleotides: TGCGCCAGCAGCAAAAGGACAGGGGGCCCAACTGGGACACCCCTCCACTTT.

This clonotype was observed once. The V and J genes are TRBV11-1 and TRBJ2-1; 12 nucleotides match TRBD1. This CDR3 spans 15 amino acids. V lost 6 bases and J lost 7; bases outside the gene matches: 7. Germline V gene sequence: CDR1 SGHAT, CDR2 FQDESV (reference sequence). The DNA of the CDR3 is TGTGCCAGCAGTCCCGGGACAGGGGGCGCGAATGAGCAGTTCTTC. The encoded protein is CASSPGTGGANEQFF.

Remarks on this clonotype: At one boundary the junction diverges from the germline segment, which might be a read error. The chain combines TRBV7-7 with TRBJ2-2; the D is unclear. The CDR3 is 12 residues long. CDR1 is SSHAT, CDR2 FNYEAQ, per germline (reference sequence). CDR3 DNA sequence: TGTGCTAGCAGCCCCCTTCGGGGGGAGCTGTTTTTT. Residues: CASSPLRGELFF.

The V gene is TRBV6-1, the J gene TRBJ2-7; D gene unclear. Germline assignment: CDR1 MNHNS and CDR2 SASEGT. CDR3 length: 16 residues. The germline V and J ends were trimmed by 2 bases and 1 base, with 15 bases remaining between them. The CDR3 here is CASSERPGSRSYEQYF. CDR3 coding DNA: TGTGCCAGCAGTGAACGTCCAGGCTCCCGTTCCTACGAGCAGTACTTC.

This chain's CDR3 is CASSTKVHQPQHF. The CDR3 region has the DNA TGTGCCAGTAGTACTAAGGTTCATCAGCCCCAGCATTTT. The chain links TRBV19 to TRBJ1-5; no reliable D call. The CDR3 has 13 residues. The germline gives CDR1 LNHDA, CDR2 SQIVND (reference sequence). Trimming left V 4 bases short and J 5 bases short, with 9 bases between. The full variable domain, rest sourced from reference TRBV19 and TRBJ1-5, is DGGITQSPKYLFRKEGQNVTLSCEQNLNHDAMYWYRQDPGQGLRLIYYSQIVNDFQKGDIAEGYSVSREKKESFPLTVTSAQKNPTAFYLCASSTKVHQPQHFGDGTRLSIL.

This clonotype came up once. CDR3 protein: CASSLRDSDYGYTF. In DNA form, the CDR3 reads TGCGCCAGCAGCTTGAGAGACAGCGACTATGGCTACACCTTC. The V gene is TRBV5-1, the J gene TRBJ1-2; a possible D gene is TRBD1 (5 bases). The CDR3 sequence is 14 residues long. CDR1 SGHRS and CDR2 YFSETQ come from the germline V gene. The germline V and J ends were trimmed by 1 base and 3 bases, with 10 bases remaining between them.

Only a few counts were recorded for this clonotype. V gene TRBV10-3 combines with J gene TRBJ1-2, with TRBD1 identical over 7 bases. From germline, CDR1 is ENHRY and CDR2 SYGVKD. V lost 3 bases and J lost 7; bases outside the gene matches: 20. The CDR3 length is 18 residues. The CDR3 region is CAISDPDRPGPKSFGYTF. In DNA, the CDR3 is TGTGCCATCAGTGACCCGGACAGGCCCGGACCGAAGAGTTTTGGCTACACCTTC.

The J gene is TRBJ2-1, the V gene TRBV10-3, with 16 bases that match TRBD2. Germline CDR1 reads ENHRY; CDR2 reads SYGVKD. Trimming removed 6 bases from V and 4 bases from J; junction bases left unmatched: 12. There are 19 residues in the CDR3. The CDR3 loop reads CAISESGTSGGAFYNEQFF. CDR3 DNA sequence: TGTGCCATCAGCGAGAGTGGGACTAGCGGGGGGGCCTTTTACAATGAGCAGTTCTTC.

CDR3 sequence: CASSRRGGEETQYF. For the CDR3, the DNA is TGTGCCAGCAGCCGTCGGGGGGGGGAGGAGACCCAGTACTTC. The chain combines TRBV28 with TRBJ2-5; 8 bases agree with TRBD2. Germline loops: CDR1 MDHEN, CDR2 SYDVKM. The CDR3 loop spans 14 amino acids. V was pared by 6 bases and J by 5 bases, with 8 bases of the junction left unmatched.

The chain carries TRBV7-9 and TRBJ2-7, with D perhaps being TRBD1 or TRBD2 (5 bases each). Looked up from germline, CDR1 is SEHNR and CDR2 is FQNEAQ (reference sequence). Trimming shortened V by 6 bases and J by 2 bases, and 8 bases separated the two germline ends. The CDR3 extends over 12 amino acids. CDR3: CASSGGTYEQYF. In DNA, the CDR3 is TGTGCCAGCAGTGGGGGAACCTACGAGCAGTACTTC. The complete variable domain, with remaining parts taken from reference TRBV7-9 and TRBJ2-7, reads DTGVSQNPRHKITKRGQNVTFRCDPISEHNRLYWYRQTLGQGPEFLTYFQNEAQLEKSRLLSDRFSAERPKGSFSTLEIQRTEQGDSAMYLCASSGGTYEQYFGPGTRLTVT.

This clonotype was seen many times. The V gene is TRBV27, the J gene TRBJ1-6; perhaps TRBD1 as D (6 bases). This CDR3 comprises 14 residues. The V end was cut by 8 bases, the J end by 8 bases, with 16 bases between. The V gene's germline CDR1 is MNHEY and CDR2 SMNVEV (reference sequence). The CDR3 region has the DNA TGTGCCAGCTCTATTTCGGGGGGCGATTCACCCCTCCACTTT. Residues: CASSISGGDSPLHF.

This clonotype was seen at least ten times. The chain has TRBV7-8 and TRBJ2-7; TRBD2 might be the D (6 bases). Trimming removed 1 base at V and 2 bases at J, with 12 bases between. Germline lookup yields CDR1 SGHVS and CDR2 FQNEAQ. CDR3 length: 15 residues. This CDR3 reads CASSLEVSGAYEQYF. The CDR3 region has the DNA TGTGCCAGCAGCTTAGAGGTTAGCGGTGCCTACGAGCAGTACTTC.

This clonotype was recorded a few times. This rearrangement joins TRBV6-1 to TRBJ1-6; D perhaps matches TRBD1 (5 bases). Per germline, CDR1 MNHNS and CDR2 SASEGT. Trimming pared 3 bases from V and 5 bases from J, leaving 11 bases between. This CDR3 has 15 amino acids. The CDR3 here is CASSDSGGDNSPLHF. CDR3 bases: TGTGCCAGCAGTGATTCCGGGGGGGATAATTCACCCCTCCACTTT.

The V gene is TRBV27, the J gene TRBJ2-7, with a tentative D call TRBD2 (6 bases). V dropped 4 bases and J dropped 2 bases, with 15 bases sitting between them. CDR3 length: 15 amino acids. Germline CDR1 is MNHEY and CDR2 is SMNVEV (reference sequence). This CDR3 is CASSSEGRTTYEQYF. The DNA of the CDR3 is TGTGCCAGCAGTTCGGAGGGACGGACCACCTACGAGCAGTACTTC.

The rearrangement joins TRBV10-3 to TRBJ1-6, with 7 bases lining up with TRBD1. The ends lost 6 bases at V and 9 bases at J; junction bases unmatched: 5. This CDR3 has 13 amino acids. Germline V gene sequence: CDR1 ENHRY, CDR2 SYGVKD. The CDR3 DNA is TGTGCCATCAGGACAGGGTCGGGTTCACCCCTCCACTTT. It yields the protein CAIRTGSGSPLHF.

CDR3 bases: TGTGCCAGCAGTTTGACAGGGGGCGCGTCCACAGGGAACTATGGCTACACCTTC. This encodes CASSLTGGASTGNYGYTF. V gene TRBV27 combines with J gene TRBJ1-2, with 10 nucleotides matching TRBD1. Germline trimming cut 3 bases from V and 2 bases from J; bases unmatched to any gene: 12. Germline assignment: CDR1 MNHEY and CDR2 SMNVEV (reference sequence). This CDR3 region has 18 residues.

The DNA for the CDR3 is TGTGCCAGCAGCTCGGAGACAGGGGAATACGAAAAACTGTTTTTT. This sequence encodes CASSSETGEYEKLFF. The chain joins TRBV5-6 to TRBJ1-4; 8 bases align to TRBD1. V lost 3 bases and J lost 8; bases outside the gene matches: 9. Per germline, CDR1 SGHDT and CDR2 YYEEEE. There are 15 residues in the CDR3. Full variable domain (rest looked up from reference TRBV5-6 and TRBJ1-4): DAGVTQSPTHLIKTRGQQVTLRCSPKSGHDTVSWYQQALGQGPQFIFQYYEEEERQRGNFPDRFSGHQFPNYSSELNVNALLLGDSALYLCASSSETGEYEKLFFGSGTQLSVL.

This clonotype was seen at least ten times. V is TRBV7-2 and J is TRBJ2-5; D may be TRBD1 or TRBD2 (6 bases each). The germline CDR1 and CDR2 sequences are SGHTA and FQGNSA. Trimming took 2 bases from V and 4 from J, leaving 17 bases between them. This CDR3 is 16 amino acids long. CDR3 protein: CASSLFLIGGSETQYF. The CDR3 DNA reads TGTGCCAGCAGCTTATTTTTGATAGGGGGGTCAGAGACCCAGTACTTC.

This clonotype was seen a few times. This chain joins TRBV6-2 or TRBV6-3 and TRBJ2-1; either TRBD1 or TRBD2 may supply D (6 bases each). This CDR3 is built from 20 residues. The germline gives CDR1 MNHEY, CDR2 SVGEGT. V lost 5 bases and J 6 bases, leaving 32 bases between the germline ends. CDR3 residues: CASSPGGRGAETSGFNEQFF. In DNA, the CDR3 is TGTGCCAGCAGTCCCGGGGGCAGGGGTGCGGAGACTAGTGGATTCAATGAGCAGTTCTTC.